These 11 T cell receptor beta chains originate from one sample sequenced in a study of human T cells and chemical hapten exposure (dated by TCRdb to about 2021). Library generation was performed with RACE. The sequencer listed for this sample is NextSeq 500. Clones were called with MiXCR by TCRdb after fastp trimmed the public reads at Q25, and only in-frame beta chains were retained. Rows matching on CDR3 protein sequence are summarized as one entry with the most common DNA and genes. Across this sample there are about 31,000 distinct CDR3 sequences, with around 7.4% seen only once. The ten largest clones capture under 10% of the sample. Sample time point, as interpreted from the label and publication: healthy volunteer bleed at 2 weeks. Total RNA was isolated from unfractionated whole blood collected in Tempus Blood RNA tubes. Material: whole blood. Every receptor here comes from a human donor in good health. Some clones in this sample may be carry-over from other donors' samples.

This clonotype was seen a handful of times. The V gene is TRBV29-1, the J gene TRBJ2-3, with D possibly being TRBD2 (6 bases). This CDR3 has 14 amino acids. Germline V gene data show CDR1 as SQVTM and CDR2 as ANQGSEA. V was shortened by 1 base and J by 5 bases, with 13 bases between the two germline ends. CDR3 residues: CSVEGGKRGDTQYF. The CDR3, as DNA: TGCAGCGTTGAAGGCGGGAAACGGGGAGATACGCAGTATTTT.

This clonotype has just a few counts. DNA for the CDR3: TGTGCCAGCAGTTTAAGTTCGGCAGCTCCGGCAACTAATGAAAAACTGTTTTTT. Protein product: CASSLSSAAPATNEKLFF. The chain is built from TRBV27 and TRBJ1-4; D is unresolved. This CDR3 has 18 residues. V was shortened by 2 bases and J by 0 bases, with 16 bases between the two germline ends. From germline, CDR1 is MNHEY and CDR2 SMNVEV (reference sequence).

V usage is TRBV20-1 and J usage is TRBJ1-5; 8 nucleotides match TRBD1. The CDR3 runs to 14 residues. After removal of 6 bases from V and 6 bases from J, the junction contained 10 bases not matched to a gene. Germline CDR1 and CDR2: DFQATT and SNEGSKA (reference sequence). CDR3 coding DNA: TGCAGTGCCCACCTCAACAGGGGGGGTCAGCCCCAGCATTTT. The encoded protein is CSAHLNRGGQPQHF.

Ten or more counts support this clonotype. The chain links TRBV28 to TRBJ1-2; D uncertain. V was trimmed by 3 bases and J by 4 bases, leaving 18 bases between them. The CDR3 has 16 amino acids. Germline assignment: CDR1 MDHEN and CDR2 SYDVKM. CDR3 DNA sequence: TGTGCCAGCAGTTTTCCTGAGACCGAGGAGATCTATGGCTACACCTTC. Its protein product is CASSFPETEEIYGYTF.

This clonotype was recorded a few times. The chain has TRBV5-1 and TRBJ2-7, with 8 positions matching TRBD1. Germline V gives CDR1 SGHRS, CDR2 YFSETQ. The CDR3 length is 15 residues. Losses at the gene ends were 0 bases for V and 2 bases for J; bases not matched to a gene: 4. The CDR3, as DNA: TGCGCCAGCAGCTTGGATAGGACAGGGCCCTACGAGCAGTACTTC. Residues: CASSLDRTGPYEQYF.

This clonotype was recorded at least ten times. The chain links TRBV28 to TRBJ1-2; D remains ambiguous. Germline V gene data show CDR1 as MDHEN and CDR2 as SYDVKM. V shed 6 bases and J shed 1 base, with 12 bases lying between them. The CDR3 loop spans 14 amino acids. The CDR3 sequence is CASSPDTHNYGYTF. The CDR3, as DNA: TGTGCCAGCAGCCCCGACACCCATAACTATGGCTACACCTTC.

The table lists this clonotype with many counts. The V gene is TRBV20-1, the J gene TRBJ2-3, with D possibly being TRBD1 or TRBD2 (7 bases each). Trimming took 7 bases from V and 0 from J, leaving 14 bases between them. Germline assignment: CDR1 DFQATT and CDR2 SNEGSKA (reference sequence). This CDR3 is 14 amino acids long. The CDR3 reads CSVRGGTSTDTQYF. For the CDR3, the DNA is TGCAGTGTCAGGGGGGGGACAAGCACAGATACGCAGTATTTT.

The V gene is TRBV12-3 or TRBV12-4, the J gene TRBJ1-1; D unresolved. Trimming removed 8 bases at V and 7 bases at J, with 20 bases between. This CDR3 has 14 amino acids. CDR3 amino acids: CASAAYKSHNEAFF. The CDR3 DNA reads TGTGCCAGCGCGGCCTACAAAAGTCACAATGAAGCTTTCTTT.

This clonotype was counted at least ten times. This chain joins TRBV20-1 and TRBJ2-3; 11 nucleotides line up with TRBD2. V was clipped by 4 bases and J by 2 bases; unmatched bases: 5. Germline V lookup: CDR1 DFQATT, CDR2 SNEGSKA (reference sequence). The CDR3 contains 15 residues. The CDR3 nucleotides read TGCAGTGCTACTGCTAGCGGGGGGCTCACAGATACGCAGTATTTT. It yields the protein CSATASGGLTDTQYF.

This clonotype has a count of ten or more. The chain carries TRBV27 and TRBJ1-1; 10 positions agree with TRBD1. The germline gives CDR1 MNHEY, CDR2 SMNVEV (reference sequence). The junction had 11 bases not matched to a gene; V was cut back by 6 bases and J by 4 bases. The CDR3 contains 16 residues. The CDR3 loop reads CASSFHPGQGSTEAFF. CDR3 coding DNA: TGTGCCAGCAGCTTCCACCCGGGACAGGGGTCCACTGAAGCTTTCTTT.

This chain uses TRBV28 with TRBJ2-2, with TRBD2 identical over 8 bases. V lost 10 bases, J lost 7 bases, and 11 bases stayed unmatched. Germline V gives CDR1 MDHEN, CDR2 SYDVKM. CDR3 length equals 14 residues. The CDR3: CATTSGGGGGELFF. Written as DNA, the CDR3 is TGTGCCACCACTAGCGGTGGGGGTGGCGGGGAGCTGTTTTTT.